This T cell receptor (beta chain) is drawn from a study of cytomegalovirus exposure and HLA in healthy donors. Primers: 60 Vbeta forward and 13 Jbeta reverse. The table came from immunoSEQ multiplex PCR; TCRdb's copy has only in-frame clones and leaves some out. Among over 75,000 clones, approximately 88% were seen once, and the ten largest hold 2.4%. The germline V and J ends were trimmed by 2 bases and 8 bases, with 10 bases remaining between them. CDR1 and CDR2 from the germline V gene are MGHRA and YSYEKL. CDR3 length equals 13 residues. The specimen was PBMCs. This receptor was identified in a woman between 45 and 65 years old in good health and CMV-seronegative. This chain connects TRBV4-1 to TRBJ2-1, with D unresolved. CDR3 sequence: CASSQKVEDEQFF. CDR3 in DNA: TGCGCCAGCAGCCAAAAAGTTGAGGATGAGCAGTTCTTC.